A single sample gave rise to the 11 T cell receptor beta chains below, sequenced in a study of T cell changes during pregnancy in multiple sclerosis (dated by TCRdb to the late 2010s). The library relied on the immunoSEQ multiplex PCR assay. TCRdb holds this immuneACCESS table with in-frame rearrangements only. Some clones are missing; in checked studies, unresolved V genes explain under half, and the rest has no known cause. The sample data list 55,000 to 75,000 clones, and 75% to 95% of these were observed just once. Approximately 1.5% of the sample goes to the ten largest clones. The material was peripheral blood, obtained after pregnancy. These receptors were collected from a female donor in good health, enrolled as a control in a pregnancy study.

This clone was recorded a few times. The chain uses TRBV20-1 and TRBJ2-4, with a possible D match to TRBD1 (5 bases). CDR3 size: 11 residues. The V end lost 3 bases, the J end lost 9 bases, and 9 bases lay between the germline ends. Germline V gives CDR1 DFQATT, CDR2 SNEGSKA (reference sequence). The DNA of the CDR3 is TGCAGTGCTAGGACAGAGAGCATTCAGTACTTC. Translating it yields CSARTESIQYF.

This clone was detected a few times. This chain joins TRBV19 and TRBJ1-1; TRBD1 might be the D (5 bases). Germline loops: CDR1 LNHDA, CDR2 SQIVND (reference sequence). V lost 5 bases, J lost 5 bases, and 12 bases lay in between. The CDR3 has 13 amino acids. The CDR3 protein is CASSFRARTEAFF. The CDR3 DNA sequence: TGTGCCAGTAGTTTCAGGGCGCGGACTGAAGCTTTCTTT.

In this sample, this clone turned up once. The rearrangement joins TRBV4-3 to TRBJ2-3; the match to TRBD2 covers 9 bases. Germline CDR1 is LGHNA and CDR2 is YSLEER. The CDR3 runs 17 residues. Unmatched junction bases numbered 10, after V lost 1 base and J lost 5 bases. The CDR3 DNA reads as TGCGCCAGCAGCCAAGCCCGGGGTGGCGGGGGGGGAGATACGCAGTATTTT. Its protein product is CASSQARGGGGGDTQYF.

The chain employs TRBV4-2 and TRBJ2-3; 12 bases are shared with TRBD2. Germline V CDR1 and CDR2: LGHNA, YNFKEQ. Unmatched junction bases numbered 9, after V lost 4 bases and J lost 4 bases. The CDR3 has 17 amino acids. Here the CDR3 DNA reads TGTGCCAGCAGCCCTCGGGTCGGACTAGCGGGGCCAGATACGCAGTATTTT. Its translation: CASSPRVGLAGPDTQYF.

The chain combines TRBV7-2 with TRBJ2-7; D is ambiguous. The germline V and J ends were trimmed by 8 bases and 0 bases, with 11 bases remaining between them. This CDR3 comprises 13 residues. Germline CDR1 reads SGHTA; CDR2 reads FQGNSA. The CDR3 coding sequence is TGTGCCAGCCAATCGCCAGGCTCCTACGAGCAGTACTTC. Protein product: CASQSPGSYEQYF.

The J gene is TRBJ1-2, the V gene TRBV7-3; TRBD1 matches at 9 bases. Trimming at V came to 4 bases and at J to 4 bases, leaving 7 bases not matched to a gene. The germline V gene has CDR1 SGHTA and CDR2 FQGTGA. This CDR3 contains 15 residues. The CDR3 reads CASSSRDREGYGYTF. The DNA of the CDR3 is TGTGCCAGCAGCTCTCGGGACAGGGAGGGCTATGGCTACACCTTC.

The J gene is TRBJ1-1, the V gene TRBV30; 11 positions agree with TRBD1. The CDR3 sequence is 14 residues long. CDR1 is GTSNPN and CDR2 is SVGIG in the germline V gene (reference sequence). V gave up 3 bases and J gave up 7 bases; unmatched junction bases: 7. This CDR3 is CAWRGQGAGREAFF. CDR3 sequence (DNA): TGTGCCTGGAGAGGACAGGGGGCCGGTCGTGAAGCTTTCTTT. The full variable domain, in which reference TRBV30 and TRBJ1-1 provide the parts outside the CDR3, is SQTIHQWPATLVQPVGSPLSLECTVEGTSNPNLYWYRQAAGRGLQLLFYSVGIGQISSEVPQNLSASRPQDRQFILSSKKLLLSDSGFYLCAWRGQGAGREAFFGQGTRLTVV.

This chain links TRBV9 with TRBJ2-1; 7 nucleotides agree with TRBD1. The V segment lost 0 bases and the J segment 8 bases; nucleotides outside the gene matches: 5. There are 14 residues in the CDR3. CDR1 and CDR2 from the germline V gene are SGDLS and YYNGEE. As DNA, the CDR3 is TGTGCCAGCAGCGTAGATCGACAGGGCGATGAGCAGTTCTTC. It translates to CASSVDRQGDEQFF.

V gene TRBV10-3 combines with J gene TRBJ2-1, with 8 bases lining up with TRBD2. The germline V gene encodes CDR1 ENHRY and CDR2 SYGVKD. The V gene end was trimmed by 3 bases and the J gene end by 7 bases; junction bases not matched to a gene: 8. The CDR3 consists of 15 residues. As DNA, the CDR3 is TGTGCCATCAGTGAAGCGGGGGATACGGAAAATGAGCAGTTCTTC. This codes for CAISEAGDTENEQFF.

The gene calls are TRBV7-2 and TRBJ1-2, with D maybe TRBD1 (5 bases). The V gene lost 6 bases and the J gene lost 8 bases, with 19 bases spanning the gap. This CDR3 has 14 residues. Germline assignment: CDR1 SGHTA and CDR2 FQGNSA. The chain's CDR3 is CASRQPSGDEGYTF. Here the CDR3 DNA reads TGTGCCAGCAGACAACCAAGCGGGGACGAGGGCTACACCTTC.

The rearrangement uses TRBV4-1 and TRBJ1-6; no clear D. The V end was cut by 3 bases, the J end by 3 bases, with 9 bases between. This CDR3 has 15 residues. CDR1 and CDR2 from the germline V gene are MGHRA and YSYEKL. The chain's CDR3 is CASSHPAGYNSPLHF. The CDR3 DNA reads as TGCGCCAGCAGCCACCCCGCGGGCTATAATTCACCCCTCCACTTT.